Below are 8 T cell receptor beta chains sequenced from a single sample in a study of cytomegalovirus exposure and HLA in healthy donors. Primers for the PCR totalled 60 Vbeta and 13 Jbeta. Repertoires were generated with immunoSEQ multiplex PCR, while TCRdb's copy carries only in-frame clones and drops some. The sample gives 130,000 to 150,000 clones, about 75% of which show up once; roughly 4% is in the top ten. Input material: PBMCs. The receptor set was obtained from a man between 18 and 29 years old in good health and CMV-seronegative.

V gene TRBV18 combines with J gene TRBJ2-2; perhaps TRBD1 as D (5 bases). CDR3 length: 15 amino acids. Trimming removed 6 bases from V and 3 bases from J, with 14 bases in between. CDR1 is KGHSH and CDR2 is LQKENI in the germline V gene. The DNA for the CDR3 is TGTGCCAGCTCTCAGGCCAGGGCCCACACCGGGGAGCTGTTTTTT. Encoded protein: CASSQARAHTGELFF.

The genes are TRBV9 and TRBJ1-1; 9 bases map to TRBD1. Germline V gives CDR1 SGDLS, CDR2 YYNGEE. The CDR3 has 13 residues. V dropped 4 bases and J dropped 4; count of bases not matched to a gene: 2. In DNA, the CDR3 is TGTGCCAGCAGCACGGACAGGGGCACTGAAGCTTTCTTT. This codes for CASSTDRGTEAFF.

The chain has TRBV10-2 and TRBJ1-5; 12 bases map to TRBD1. CDR1 is WSHSY, CDR2 SAAADI, per germline. CDR3 length: 15 residues. J lost 7 bases, V lost 6 bases, and 7 bases had no gene match. CDR3 nucleotide sequence: TGCGCCAGCAGGCCGACCGGGACAGGGGGCCAGCCCCAGCATTTT. Its translation is CASRPTGTGGQPQHF.

V and J are TRBV25-1 and TRBJ2-6, with 7 nucleotides matching TRBD1. Germline V CDR1 and CDR2: MGHDK, SYGVNS. The CDR3 loop spans 16 amino acids. The V gene end was trimmed by 5 bases and the J gene end by 0 bases; junction bases not matched to a gene: 4. The CDR3 region is CASSRTGYSGANVLTF. The CDR3 DNA follows: TGTGCCAGCAGTCGGACAGGATACTCTGGGGCCAACGTCCTGACTTTC.

In its sample, this clone was seen a few times. The V gene is TRBV14, the J gene TRBJ2-7, with 8 bases identical to TRBD2. Losses at the gene ends were 4 bases for V and 6 bases for J; bases not matched to a gene: 11. The CDR3 consists of 15 residues. The germline V gene has CDR1 SGHDN and CDR2 FVKESK. CDR3 region: CASSRWGREGLEQYF. The CDR3 DNA reads as TGTGCCAGCAGCCGGTGGGGACGGGAGGGCCTCGAGCAGTACTTC.

The chain combines TRBV4-2 with TRBJ2-4; D may be TRBD2 (5 bases). Germline V gives CDR1 LGHNA, CDR2 YNFKEQ. The V and J ends lost 8 bases and 0 bases respectively, with 14 bases between them. The CDR3 runs to 15 residues. The CDR3 sequence is CASLKGGLAKNIQYF. In DNA form, the CDR3 reads TGTGCCAGCCTTAAGGGCGGGTTAGCCAAAAACATTCAGTACTTC.

V is TRBV5-1 and J is TRBJ1-2; D remains unclear. V was pared by 2 bases and J by 5 bases, with 13 bases between. Germline-derived CDR1 and CDR2 are SGHRS and YFSETQ. The CDR3 covers 14 residues. The CDR3 sequence is CASSFPGEEYGYTF. The CDR3 DNA reads TGCGCCAGCAGCTTCCCCGGGGAAGAGTATGGCTACACCTTC.

The V gene is TRBV7-2, the J gene TRBJ2-7; weak D call: TRBD2 (5 bases). Looked up from germline, CDR1 is SGHTA and CDR2 is FQGNSA. The CDR3 is made up of 13 amino acids. The V end lost 0 bases, the J end lost 8 bases, and 11 bases lay between the germline ends. CDR3 residues: CASSLALRVQQYF. For the CDR3, the DNA is TGTGCCAGCAGCTTAGCGCTGCGGGTCCAGCAGTACTTC. The full variable domain, rest sourced from reference TRBV7-2 and TRBJ2-7, is GAGVSQSPSNKVTEKGKDVELRCDPISGHTALYWYRQSLGQGLEFLIYFQGNSAPDKSGLPSDRFSAERTGGSVSTLTIQRTQQEDSAVYLCASSLALRVQQYFGPGTRLTVT.